This TCR beta chain was identified during a study of blood T cell repertoires in COVID-19. Looking at the study overall: Sites across the United States, Italy and Spain contributed samples from acute and convalescent COVID-19.

How the authors handled the data: Amplification of reference gene primers provided the estimated nucleated cell counts. This table comes from immunoSEQ multiplex PCR, and its TCRdb copy is limited to in-frame clones, with some not included. V and J calls and clone size are those listed in that table; D and trimming were worked out from the DNA. Seen here are around 130,000 clones, about 80% observed once, and the top ten hold 8% to 10%. Germline lookup yields CDR1 SGHRS and CDR2 YFSETQ. The germline V and J ends were trimmed by 5 bases and 0 bases, with 11 bases remaining between them. This CDR3 has 15 residues.

The chain joins TRBV5-1 to TRBJ2-2; possible D gene TRBD2, 7 bases. The clonotype was recovered from a man in his forties with active or convalescent COVID-19. Sequenced sample: peripheral blood. In nucleotides, the CDR3 is TGCGCCAGCAGGGGCGGGGGCGCGAACACCGGGGAGCTGTTTTTT. Translated, it gives CASRGGGANTGELFF.